This T cell receptor beta chain is from a study of blood T cell repertoires in COVID-19 (dated by TCRdb to about 2020). Turning to the overall study: The collaborator samples originated in the United States, Italy and Spain and spanned the acute and convalescent phases of COVID-19. Nearly every sample came with metadata listing a de-identified subject ID, COVID-19 status, age in years and sex. Subjects who had been exposed to COVID-19, were actively infected with it, or had recovered from it provided the deeply sampled blood TCRbeta repertoires that made up the dataset. Samples came from the ongoing ImmuneRACE study (first 160 participants) plus 1,254 subjects from 6 global collaborators. The prospective study material was composed of cDNA or gDNA derived from T cells, B-cell-depleted T cells, or PBMCs. The repertoires were released in a freely available public database meant as a resource for research on the immune response to SARS-CoV-2. Where HLA class I and class II types were available, the types were taken from metadata supplied by the sample provider, not from assay-based typing.

Broader findings and caveats from the paper: How much clinical and demographic metadata was included differed by source and by participant, and the metadata was provided uncurated.

Sequences MGHRA (CDR1) and YSYEKL (CDR2) are obtained from the germline V gene. V trim: 6 bases; J trim: 5 bases; unmatched bases: 10. The CDR3 starts with the cysteine, ends with the phenylalanine, and has 15 residues. Left in the record is the CDR3 DNA by itself, 45 bases read in frame from the first base. TCRbeta CDR3 regions were amplified from genomic DNA by means of the immunoSEQ Assay, a bias-controlled multiplex PCR. From the authors' description of their analysis: The number of nucleated cells in each sample was estimated by amplification of reference gene primers within the assay. Sequence reads were collapsed and filtered to measure the absolute abundance of every unique TCRbeta CDR3 rearrangement. For each sample, productive Simpson clonality was calculated as the square root of Simpson's diversity index over productive rearrangements. Entries here come from immuneACCESS through TCRdb and include only in-frame sequences with V and J called. Some clones fail to appear in such tables; in the studies checked, an unresolved V gene covers under half of the shortfall, and the cause of the remainder is unknown. V, J and clone size are those of that table, while D and trimming were read from the DNA. This sample is represented by about 140,000 clones; roughly 80% of them were singletons. The top ten constitute about 4% of the sample.

Each collaborating institution followed its own protocols to collect whole blood in K2EDTA tubes. For TCRbeta analysis, collaborators shipped samples as frozen whole blood, isolated PBMCs, or DNA extracted from either of those sample types. As to this clone: No cognate antigen has been identified for it. No quality values exist for individual bases; no much larger clone is one base distant.

The rearrangement joined TRBV4-1 to TRBJ1-1, with 9 bases in between that match TRBD1. The receptor was isolated from a woman aged 80 or over with acute or convalescent COVID-19. The source material was peripheral blood. The CDR3 in this case is CASRRLQGAGTEAFF. The DNA sequence is TGCGCCAGCAGGCGATTACAGGGGGCAGGGACTGAAGCTTTCTTT.